Given below is one T cell receptor beta chain in context. As originally analysed: Amplifying reference gene primers gave estimates of nucleated cell counts. The protocol was immunoSEQ multiplex PCR, while the TCRdb copy is restricted to in-frame clones and leaves out a portion. Clonal size and the V and J genes are those of that table, whereas D and trimming came from the DNA. The table has fewer than 250,000 clones, about 83% seen once. These data belong to a study of blood T cell repertoires in COVID-19. The wider study: There were acute and convalescent COVID-19 samples, and they came from the United States, Italy and Spain. Sample material is recorded as cDNA or gDNA derived from T cells, B-cell-depleted T cells, or PBMCs.

Germline loops: CDR1 SGHKS, CDR2 YYEKEE (reference sequence). Between the trimmed V and J ends, which lost 0 bases and 4 bases, there was a span of 13 bases. The length of the CDR3 is 15 residues. The rearrangement uses TRBV5-5 and TRBJ1-1; tentative D call: TRBD1 (5 bases). The sequencing sample was made of peripheral blood. The TCR sequence derives from a man between 45 and 60 years old with acute or convalescent COVID-19. The CDR3 nucleotides read TGTGCCAGCAGCTTGGACGGTTGGGGGGGCACTGAAGCTTTCTTT. Its protein is CASSLDGWGGTEAFF.